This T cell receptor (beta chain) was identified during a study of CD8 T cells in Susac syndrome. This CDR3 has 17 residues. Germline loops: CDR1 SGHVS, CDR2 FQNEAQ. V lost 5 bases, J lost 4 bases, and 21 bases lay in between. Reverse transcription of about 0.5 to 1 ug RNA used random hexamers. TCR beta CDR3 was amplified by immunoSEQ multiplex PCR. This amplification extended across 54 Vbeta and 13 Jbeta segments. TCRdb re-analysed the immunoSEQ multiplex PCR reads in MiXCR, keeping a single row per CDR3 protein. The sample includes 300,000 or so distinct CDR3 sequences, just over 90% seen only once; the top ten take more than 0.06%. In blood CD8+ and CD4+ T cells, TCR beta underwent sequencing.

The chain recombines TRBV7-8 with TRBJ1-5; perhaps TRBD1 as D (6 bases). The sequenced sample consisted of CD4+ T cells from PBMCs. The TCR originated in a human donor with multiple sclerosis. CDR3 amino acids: CASSPLRQVTRNQPQHF. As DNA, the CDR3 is TGTGCCAGCAGCCCACTCCGACAGGTGACGAGGAATCAGCCCCAGCATTTT.